This T cell receptor (beta chain) derives from a study of T cell responses to AZD1222 COVID-19 vaccine. There are 15 residues in the CDR3. CDR1 and CDR2 (germline): LNHDA, SQIVND (reference sequence). Method: immunoSEQ multiplex PCR; TCRdb's copy keeps in-frame clones and lacks some. There are 80,000 or so clones in the sample; 80% to 95% occur only once, and 4.5% to 5.5% lies in the top ten. Study-wide points: Every sample of the repertoires postdated the peak T cell response. CD4 TCRs linked to vaccination spanned spike, dominating at 160-218 and 743-854.

As concerns this clone: Antigen: not known. Germline and junction disagree at one end, which may indicate a read error.

The chain couples TRBV19 to TRBJ1-1; D is possibly TRBD1 (6 bases). The source was peripheral blood, collected on day 0 of MenACWY control vaccination. The source of this sequence is an adult in good health. The CDR3 nucleotides read TGTGCCAGTCGTATAGACCACAGGGCGGACACTGAAGCTTTCTTT. This encodes CASRIDHRADTEAFF. Variable domain in full (rest from reference TRBV19 and TRBJ1-1): DGGITQSPKYLFRKEGQNVTLSCEQNLNHDAMYWYRQDPGQGLRLIYYSQIVNDFQKGDIAEGYSVSREKKESFPLTVTSAQKNPTAFYLCASRIDHRADTEAFFGQGTRLTVV.